This TCR beta chain was sequenced for a study of T-cell reconstitution after alpha-beta-depleted transplantation in children. Points from the study as a whole: Where some patients showed high TCRbeta diversity at day 60, it came from recipient T cells and thymic progenitors that had survived. One year after transplant, T-cell counts and diversity came mostly from newly produced T cells. The origin of alpha-beta T cells about two months after transplant was reportedly several hundred expanded graft clones.

In regard to this clonotype: Its specificity is not known.

CDR1 and CDR2 (germline): DFQATT, SNEGSKA (reference sequence). V lost 0 bases and J 1 base, leaving 9 bases between the germline ends. The CDR3 extends over 15 amino acids. Molecular barcoding with unique molecular identifiers was used for the TCRbeta library. TCRdb fed the PCR reads into MiXCR, producing one record per CDR3 protein. The sample lists about 510,000 distinct CDR3 sequences, about 10% occurring once. The source of this sequence is a female patient aged 2-15 years who had a stem cell transplant for aplastic anemia, so the T cells may come from the graft donor. The starting material was PBMCs, mostly from graft donor cells, obtained 180 days after TCRalphabeta/CD19-depleted stem cell transplant. This chain joins TRBV20-1 and TRBJ2-2; D gene unclear. CDR3 residues: CSARDQGWNTGELFF. CDR3 nucleotides: TGCAGTGCTAGAGATCAAGGGTGGAACACCGGGGAGCTGTTTTTT.